This TCR beta chain was sequenced for a study of Tregs in tolerant kidney transplant recipients. Whole-study results and caveats: Biological reproducibility was not directly addressed, but technical replication error appeared minimal. The small number of patients limits these findings pending further validation.

Unstimulated Tregs (CD4+CD25+CD127-) and CD4+CD25- non-Tregs were sorted from PBMCs. TCRdb's table, derived via immunoSEQ multiplex PCR, lists solely in-frame clones and lacks some. In the table there are roughly 120,000 clones, roughly 93% of which are singletons. V lost 0 bases and J 0 bases, leaving 7 bases between the germline ends. There are 15 residues in the CDR3. Germline CDR1 reads MGHRA; CDR2 reads YSYEKL. Of note for this clone: Its antigen is as yet unknown.

The V gene is TRBV4-1, the J gene TRBJ2-3; no definite D call. This clonotype originated in a human donor in good health. The sample consisted of CD4+ T cells from blood. Written as DNA, the CDR3 is TGCGCCAGCAGCCAAGATCAGTCTAGCACAGATACGCAGTATTTT. As protein: CASSQDQSSTDTQYF.